This TCR beta chain was documented in a study of T cells in localized non-small cell lung cancer (dated by TCRdb to 2018 to 2020). General notes on the study: The study analyzed T cell repertoires of 200 to 250 early-stage NSCLC patients, comparing tumors and uninvolved tumor-adjacent lungs. The mean age of the NSCLC patients was under 70 years, with 120 to 150 men and 85 to 110 women. The cohort comprised 200 to 300 treatment-naïve NSCLC patients with resected, localized lung tumors. Study-level results and caveats: Uninvolved tumor-adjacent lung showed the highest T cell clonality, higher than tumor, which suggests more focused antigenic responses in the uninvolved tumor-adjacent lung. Higher T cell density in blood was associated with longer overall survival, whereas higher clonality in adjacent lung was associated with shorter survival. Because multi-region sequencing of the tumors was not done, intratumor heterogeneity could not be ruled out. Of the top 100 tumor clones, a median of 57 were detected in paired uninvolved adjacent lung; some 28 were also among that lung's top 100. Since the design was exploratory, TCR variables were selected using unadjusted p-values with no false-discovery rate correction.

At diagnosis, tumor, uninvolved tumor-adjacent lung and peripheral blood were collected and then preserved as a mix of FFPE and fresh-frozen material. Blood samples were analyzed as peripheral blood mononuclear cells for TCR repertoire profiling. TCR beta CDR3 regions were sequenced from DNA using the immunoSEQ Assay. The original pipeline was this. T cell density was computed as TCR beta template counts normalized to usable DNA estimated by amplifying housekeeping genes. Using the preseqR package, richness was estimated by extrapolating to 120,000 templates for tissue samples and 400,000 templates for PBMC samples. Clonality was defined as one minus Pielou's evenness. Differential abundance testing on productive amino-acid clonotypes, with a minimum total count of 5 and an alpha of 0.1, was used to identify tissue-enriched TCRs. The Jaccard Index and the Morisita Overlap Index were used to quantify repertoire overlap between compartments. GLIPH clustered TCR beta CDR3s with public tetramer-defined viral CDR3s; viral motifs required at least three viral sequences plus V-gene enrichment. Imported from immuneACCESS, the table was reduced by TCRdb to in-frame sequences with V and J called. These copies leave out some clones; in studies compared against another copy, an unresolved V gene accounts for under half, and the cause of the remainder is not known. Clone size and V and J calls were adopted from that table, with D and trimming inferred from the DNA. The sample has tens of thousands of clones on record, 75% to 85% of them singletons. The ten largest clones capture 6.5% to 10% of the sample.

The CDR1 and CDR2 encoded by the germline V gene (reference sequence) are SGHAT and FQDESV. Trimming costs V 2 bases and J 3 bases, and their ends lie 10 bases apart. The CDR3 runs 15 residues from the cysteine to the phenylalanine. The kept DNA is CDR3 alone, 45 bases in frame from the first base. Details on this clone: This receptor's antigen is unknown. No per-base quality is available; no much larger clone lies one base away.

The chain employs TRBV11-1 and TRBJ2-2, with no confident D gene call. This specimen consisted of PBMCs, obtained before any cancer treatment. The receptor's source is a man aged 35-75 years with stage II lung adenocarcinoma. Here is the DNA: TGTGCCAGCAGCTTAAACGAACACTACACCGGGGAGCTGTTTTTT. Translated, this is CASSLNEHYTGELFF.